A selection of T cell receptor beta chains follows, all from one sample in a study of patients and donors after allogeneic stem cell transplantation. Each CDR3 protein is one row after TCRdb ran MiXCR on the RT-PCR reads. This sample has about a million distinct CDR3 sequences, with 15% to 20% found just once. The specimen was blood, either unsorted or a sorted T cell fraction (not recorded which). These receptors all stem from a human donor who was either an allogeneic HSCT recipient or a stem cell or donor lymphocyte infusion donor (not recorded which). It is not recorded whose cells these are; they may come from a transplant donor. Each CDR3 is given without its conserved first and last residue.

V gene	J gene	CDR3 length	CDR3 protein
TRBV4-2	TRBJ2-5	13	ASSQALAAQETQY
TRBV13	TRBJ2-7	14	ASSLSGQFSSYEQY
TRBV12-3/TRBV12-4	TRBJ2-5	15	ASIPNRGVLVQETQY
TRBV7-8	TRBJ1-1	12	ASSYTTGATEAF
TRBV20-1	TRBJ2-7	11	SARGAGRYEQY
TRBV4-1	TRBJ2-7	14	ASSPLPRTGGYEQY
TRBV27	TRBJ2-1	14	ASSLATSGQYNEQF
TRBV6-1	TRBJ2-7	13	ASSVSSGSTYEQY
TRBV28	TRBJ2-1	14	ASSPLLAGAHNEQF
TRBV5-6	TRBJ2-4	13	ASSLWQGGKNIQY
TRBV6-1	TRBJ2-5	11	ASAREGRETQY
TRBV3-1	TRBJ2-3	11	ASSRRLTDTQY
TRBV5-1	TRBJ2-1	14	ASSLGNGPARSEQF
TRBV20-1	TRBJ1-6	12	SAPGLGGSSPLH
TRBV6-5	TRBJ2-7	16	ASSYYFSTSGVTYEQY
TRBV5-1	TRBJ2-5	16	ASSQRVASSGYQETQY
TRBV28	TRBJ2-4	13	ASSPPGGALNIQY